A selection of T cell receptor beta chains follows, all from one sample in a study of T-cell memory formation after mild COVID-19. TCRdb re-called the 5' RACE reads through MiXCR, storing one row per CDR3 protein. The profile shows 300,000 to 350,000 distinct CDR3 sequences, over 11% of them singletons. Sequences were obtained from PBMCs or a T cell subset sorted from them (not recorded which). These receptors all stem from a man between 18 and 29 years old who had mild COVID-19 (a few samples of this study predate the infection). Cell type and time point are not known. Each CDR3 is given with its conserved first and last residue. Each record gives: D gene, J gene, clone size, V gene, CDR3 DNA, CDR3 protein. The D gene is left open where the match is weak. The size of a clone is reported for some rows only, either as once, few or many, or as a class for expanded clones.

TRBD1,TRBJ2-3,few,TRBV6-5,TGTGCCAGCAGTGCATGGACAGGGGGAGCAGATACGCAGTATTTT,CASSAWTGGADTQYF
TRBD1,TRBJ2-3,-,TRBV7-2,TGTGCCAGCAGCTCAGGGGGCGAATGGGATACGCAGTATTTT,CASSSGGEWDTQYF
TRBD2,TRBJ2-2,-,TRBV6-5,TGTGCCAGCAGTCACAAACTAGCGGGGGGATTAACCGGGGAGCTGTTTTTT,CASSHKLAGGLTGELFF
-,TRBJ2-2,many,TRBV7-9,TGTGCCAGCAGCCCTCGCGACGGTGCGAACACCGGGGAGCTGTTTTTT,CASSPRDGANTGELFF
-,TRBJ2-2,few,TRBV10-3,TGTGCCATCAGTGATAGCAGGGTACGGGCCGGGGAGCTGTTTTTT,CAISDSRVRAGELFF
TRBD1,TRBJ1-2,few,TRBV4-1,TGCGCCAGCAGCCCCCGGGACAGTAGCTATGGCTACACCTTC,CASSPRDSSYGYTF
-,TRBJ2-1,few,TRBV18,TGTGCCAGCTCACCACCGCTAGGGGTAGGCAATGAGCAGTTCTTC,CASSPPLGVGNEQFF
-,TRBJ1-3,many,TRBV20-1,TGCAGTGCTAGAGAAAGGGCCTCTGGAAACACCATATATTTT,CSARERASGNTIYF
-,TRBJ2-5,many,TRBV5-1,TGCGCCAGCAGCTTAGGGGGACCAGAGACCCAGTACTTC,CASSLGGPETQYF
TRBD1,TRBJ1-6,-,TRBV7-6,TGTGCCAGCAGCTTTGGGACAGGGAGACATTCACCCCTCCACTTT,CASSFGTGRHSPLHF
-,TRBJ1-4,few,TRBV12-3/TRBV12-4,TGTGCCAGCAGCCAAAGGGGAGAAAAACTGTTTTTT,CASSQRGEKLFF
-,TRBJ1-6,-,TRBV15,TGTGCCACCAGCAGAGACGGGTTCTCTCCCCTCCACTTT,CATSRDGFSPLHF
-,TRBJ2-2,few,TRBV2,TGTGCCAGCAGTCGACGGTGGGGGATCGAAGGGACCGGGGAGCTGTTTTTT,CASSRRWGIEGTGELFF
-,TRBJ2-5,few,TRBV29-1,TGCAGCGTTGAACGACTGACAGTCCAGGGGCCCCAAGAGACCCAGTACTTC,CSVERLTVQGPQETQYF
TRBD1,TRBJ1-5,-,TRBV20-1,TGCAGTGCTTCGCCCCGGACAGGGACCAATCAGCCCCAGCATTTT,CSASPRTGTNQPQHF